These 26 T cell receptor beta chains came from one sample sequenced in a study of blood T cell repertoires in COVID-19. Assay: immunoSEQ multiplex PCR; the TCRdb copy retains only in-frame clones and omits some. The profile shows about 380,000 clones, around 84% of them singletons. Sequencing used peripheral blood. The receptors were gathered from a human donor with acute or convalescent COVID-19. The donor label of this sample is uncertain.

The chain carries TRBV27 and TRBJ2-3, with 14 bases aligning to TRBD2. Germline assignment: CDR1 MNHEY and CDR2 SMNVEV (reference sequence). V dropped 3 bases and J dropped 5; count of bases not matched to a gene: 7. The CDR3 runs 17 residues. The DNA for the CDR3 is TGTGCCAGCAGTTTCCCGGGACTAGCGGGAGCGATAGATACGCAGTATTTT. It translates to CASSFPGLAGAIDTQYF.

V is TRBV11-2 and J is TRBJ2-7; TRBD2 matches 10 bases. CDR1 and CDR2 from the germline V gene are SGHAT and FQNNGV. The V segment lost 2 bases and the J segment 3 bases; nucleotides outside the gene matches: 4. CDR3 length: 15 amino acids. The DNA of the CDR3 is TGTGCCAGCAGCTTAAAGGGGACTAGCGACTACGAGCAGTACTTC. Protein: CASSLKGTSDYEQYF.

CDR3 in DNA: TGTGCCAGCAGCTTGGTTGGCGGGAGAGACACCGGGGAGCTGTTTTTT. Amino acid sequence: CASSLVGGRDTGELFF. This chain joins TRBV5-8 and TRBJ2-2; 7 bases align to TRBD2. Germline CDR1 SGHTS, CDR2 YDEGEE. CDR3 length: 16 amino acids. V shed 0 bases and J 3 bases; nucleotides not matched to a gene: 5.

The chain employs TRBV4-1 and TRBJ1-4; D remains unclear. V lost 8 bases to trimming and J lost 0 bases, with 4 bases between them. The CDR3 totals 12 residues. CDR1 is MGHRA and CDR2 is YSYEKL in the germline V gene. The CDR3 protein is CASRATNEKLFF. The CDR3 DNA sequence: TGCGCCAGCCGTGCAACTAATGAAAAACTGTTTTTT.

The genes are TRBV15 and TRBJ1-1; no clear D. CDR1 LNHNV and CDR2 YYDKDF come from the germline V gene (reference sequence). The CDR3 extends over 15 amino acids. Trimming stripped 0 bases from V and 2 bases from J, with 10 bases between. CDR3 sequence: CATSRDQYSNTEAFF. The CDR3 DNA is TGTGCCACCAGCAGAGATCAGTACAGCAACACTGAAGCTTTCTTT.

The V call is TRBV10-3, the J call TRBJ1-2; a possible D gene is TRBD1 (5 bases). The V end lost 4 bases, the J end lost 5 bases, and 11 bases lay between the germline ends. Germline V CDR1 and CDR2: ENHRY, SYGVKD. The CDR3 runs 13 residues. CDR3 sequence: CAISGQIWYGYTF. In nucleotides, the CDR3 is TGTGCCATCAGTGGACAGATATGGTATGGCTACACCTTC.

The rearrangement uses TRBV12-5 and TRBJ2-7; perhaps TRBD1 as D (5 bases). V was pared by 6 bases and J by 1 base, with 13 bases between. Germline CDR1 reads LGHNT; CDR2 reads FRNRAP. The CDR3 is 14 amino acids. The CDR3 protein is CASGWGSSSYEQYF. Here the CDR3 DNA reads TGTGCTAGTGGATGGGGCTCAAGTTCCTACGAGCAGTACTTC.

V gene TRBV18 combines with J gene TRBJ1-6; no clear D. CDR1 and CDR2 (germline): KGHSH, LQKENI. V was cut by 1 base and J by 7 bases, with 17 bases left in between. This CDR3 is 17 amino acids long. CDR3 region: CASSPLVPGSKNSPLHF. CDR3 DNA sequence: TGTGCCAGCTCACCACTCGTCCCGGGGAGTAAGAATTCACCCCTCCACTTT.

This sequence joins TRBV3-1 (or the pseudogene TRBV3-2) and TRBJ1-2; 8 nucleotides match TRBD1. J lost 3 bases, V lost 4 bases, and 4 bases had no gene match. Germline assignment: CDR1 LGHDT and CDR2 YNNKEL (reference sequence). The CDR3 length is 14 residues. CDR3 amino acids: CASSLRGPDYGYTF. CDR3 DNA: TGTGCCAGCAGCCTCAGGGGGCCGGACTATGGCTACACCTTC.

The J gene is TRBJ1-5, the V gene TRBV2, with D unclear. CDR1 and CDR2 from the germline V gene are SNHLY and FYNNEI. The CDR3 covers 13 residues. V was trimmed by 3 bases and J by 3 bases, leaving 6 bases between them. CDR3 protein: CASSEHNNQPQHF. The CDR3 bases are TGTGCCAGCAGTGAGCACAACAATCAGCCCCAGCATTTT.

V usage is TRBV28 and J usage is TRBJ1-5; a weak D match, TRBD1 (6 bases). The germline V gene has CDR1 MDHEN and CDR2 SYDVKM. The V gene lost 4 bases and the J gene lost 5 bases, with 15 bases spanning the gap. The CDR3 has 15 residues. CDR3 coding DNA: TGTGCCAGCAGTTCCGGCGGCAGGGGACATCAGCCCCAGCATTTT. It encodes CASSSGGRGHQPQHF.

V and J are TRBV2 and TRBJ2-7; D gene uncertain. Trimming took off 4 bases at V and 2 bases at J, with 9 bases between the two ends. In germline, CDR1 is SNHLY, CDR2 FYNNEI. This CDR3 has 13 residues. Here the CDR3 DNA reads TGTGCCAGCAGTGGCGAAGAGACCTACGAGCAGTACTTC. As protein: CASSGEETYEQYF.

V usage is TRBV5-1 and J usage is TRBJ1-1; D may be TRBD1 (5 bases). The CDR3 loop spans 13 amino acids. Germline-derived CDR1 and CDR2 are SGHRS and YFSETQ. Trimming stripped 6 bases from V and 7 bases from J, with 16 bases between. CDR3 sequence (DNA): TGCGCCAGCATAAACCAGGACACGGGTGAAGCTTTCTTT. Its protein is CASINQDTGEAFF.

The rearrangement links TRBV27 to TRBJ1-1; 12 positions match TRBD1. From germline, CDR1 is MNHEY and CDR2 SMNVEV (reference sequence). Unmatched junction bases numbered 8, after V lost 4 bases and J lost 11 bases. The CDR3 loop spans 14 amino acids. In DNA, the CDR3 is TGTGCCAGCAGTTCCGGGACAGGGGGCAAAGGGGCTTTCTTT. Its protein is CASSSGTGGKGAFF.

The rearrangement joins TRBV27 to TRBJ2-7; D may be TRBD2 (6 bases). This CDR3 is 12 amino acids long. CDR1 and CDR2 from the germline V gene are MNHEY and SMNVEV (reference sequence). V shed 6 bases and J shed 6 bases, with 12 bases lying between them. The CDR3 DNA reads TGTGCCAGCAGCCCGGGACTCCCCGAGCAGTACTTC. Amino acids: CASSPGLPEQYF.

The chain couples TRBV6-5 to TRBJ1-3, with no clear D. CDR3 length equals 15 residues. Trimming cost V 6 bases and J 9 bases, with 21 bases left between them. Germline V lookup: CDR1 MNHEY, CDR2 SVGAGI. As DNA, the CDR3 is TGTGCCAGCAGGAAGACGGAGCGCAGAGGCAGCACCATATATTTT. Amino acid sequence: CASRKTERRGSTIYF.

The V call is TRBV6-6, the J call TRBJ1-6; D call uncertain. CDR3 length: 16 amino acids. V gave up 2 bases and J gave up 4 bases, with 12 bases separating them. Germline lookup yields CDR1 MNHNY and CDR2 SVGAGI (reference sequence). The CDR3 here is CASSYGVDPYNSPLHF. In DNA form, the CDR3 reads TGTGCCAGCAGTTACGGAGTGGATCCTTATAATTCACCCCTCCACTTT.

V usage is TRBV18 and J usage is TRBJ1-1; TRBD1 aligns across 9 bases. Losses at the gene ends were 2 bases for V and 8 bases for J; bases not matched to a gene: 0. The CDR3 is 12 residues long. Germline CDR1 and CDR2: KGHSH and LQKENI. The CDR3 nucleotides are TGTGCCAGCTCACCAGACAGGGGGGAAGCTTTCTTT. Translation: CASSPDRGEAFF. The variable domain in full, completed from reference TRBV18 and TRBJ1-1, reads NAGVMQNPRHLVRRRGQEARLRCSPMKGHSHVYWYRQLPEEGLKFMVYLQKENIIDESGMPKERFSAEFPKEGPSILRIQQVVRGDSAAYFCASSPDRGEAFFGQGTRLTVV.

The chain has TRBV3-1 (or the pseudogene TRBV3-2) and TRBJ1-3; D is perhaps TRBD1 (6 bases). The CDR3 has 17 amino acids. Germline CDR1 is LGHDT and CDR2 is YNNKEL (reference sequence). V was trimmed by 4 bases and J by 3 bases, leaving 19 bases between them. CDR3 nucleotides: TGTGCCAGCAGCCCTTGGGGGGGGGCGTCCGGTGGAAACACCATATATTTT. Translating it yields CASSPWGGASGGNTIYF.

V usage is TRBV14 and J usage is TRBJ2-1; D might be TRBD1 (5 bases). Germline CDR1 reads SGHDN; CDR2 reads FVKESK. V lost 0 bases, J lost 9 bases, and 24 bases lay in between. The CDR3 has 18 amino acids. The CDR3 sequence: CASSQDPIQAALTAEQFF. The CDR3 nucleotides read TGTGCCAGCAGCCAAGACCCGATACAGGCGGCATTGACGGCTGAGCAGTTCTTC.

The V and J genes are TRBV7-2 and TRBJ1-6; 7 nucleotides align to TRBD1. The CDR3 consists of 13 residues. From germline, CDR1 is SGHTA and CDR2 FQGNSA. J gave up 10 bases and V 1 base, and 1 base lay outside the gene matches. The CDR3 here is CASSLDRGSPLHF. The CDR3, as DNA: TGTGCCAGCAGCTTAGACAGGGGATCACCCCTCCACTTT.

The rearrangement links TRBV15 to TRBJ1-4; 7 bases are shared with TRBD1. In germline, CDR1 is LNHNV, CDR2 YYDKDF (reference sequence). The CDR3 has 15 residues. With 2 bases clipped from V and 8 bases from J, the junction kept 8 bases outside the gene matches. The CDR3 spells CATSRSGAGGEKLFF. DNA of the CDR3: TGTGCCACCAGCAGATCCGGAGCAGGGGGGGAAAAACTGTTTTTT.

The rearrangement links TRBV11-2 to TRBJ1-1, with 10 bases identical to TRBD1. There are 14 residues in the CDR3. CDR1 SGHAT and CDR2 FQNNGV come from the germline V gene. J was trimmed by 6 bases and V by 1 base; bases with no gene match: 2. Here the CDR3 reads CASSLVGTGAEAFF. In nucleotides, the CDR3 is TGTGCCAGCAGCTTAGTGGGGACAGGGGCTGAAGCTTTCTTT. The whole variable domain, filled in from reference TRBV11-2 and TRBJ1-1, reads EAGVAQSPRYKIIEKRQSVAFWCNPISGHATLYWYQQILGQGPKLLIQFQNNGVVDDSQLPKDRFSAERLKGVDSTLKIQPAKLEDSAVYLCASSLVGTGAEAFFGQGTRLTVV.

The chain uses TRBV2 and TRBJ1-6, with D tentatively TRBD1 (6 bases). CDR1 is SNHLY and CDR2 is FYNNEI in the germline V gene. Trimming cost V 5 bases and J 7 bases, with 18 bases left between them. CDR3 length: 16 residues. CDR3 nucleotides: TGTGCCAGCAGTATAAGACAGGCGCCCTTAAATTCACCCCTCCACTTT. Its translation: CASSIRQAPLNSPLHF.

The chain carries TRBV5-1 and TRBJ1-2, with 8 bases lining up with TRBD1. Per germline, CDR1 SGHRS and CDR2 YFSETQ. There are 15 residues in the CDR3. Trimming removed 4 bases from V and 3 bases from J; junction bases left unmatched: 8. The CDR3 nucleotides read TGCGCCAGCAGCCCCCGGACAGGGTCATACTATGGCTACACCTTC. Its translation: CASSPRTGSYYGYTF.

A word on this clone: In the same sample, other DNA sequences code for this CDR3. This chain connects TRBV3-1 (or the pseudogene TRBV3-2) to TRBJ2-7; the D gene is possibly TRBD1 (5 bases). Germline-derived CDR1 and CDR2 are LGHDT and YNNKEL (reference sequence). This CDR3 region has 13 residues. V was shortened by 4 bases and J by 4 bases, with 11 bases between the two germline ends. CDR3 bases: TGTGCCAGCAGCCTCCTAGGGGCTTACGAGCAGTACTTC. It yields the protein CASSLLGAYEQYF.